A single sample is the source of the 24 T cell receptor beta chains below, sequenced in a study of T-cell memory formation after mild COVID-19 (dated by TCRdb to about 2021). Library preparation was by 5' RACE. TCRdb names Illumina NovaSeq 6000 as the instrument used. TCRdb ran its own pipeline on the public reads, namely fastp trimming at Q25 and MiXCR clone calling, and kept in-frame beta chains. Merged by CDR3 protein, the rows form single entries marked with the most common genes and DNA. The sample includes around 160,000 distinct CDR3 sequences, with around 10% observed a single time. Jointly, the top ten make up 3.5% to 4% of the sample. The sample was PBMCs or a T cell subset sorted from them (not recorded which). These receptors all come from a man aged 18 to 30 who had mild COVID-19 (a few samples of this study predate the infection). The sample titles of this study are shuffled in the database, so cell type and time point are left out; the donor was told from shared clones.

V is TRBV3-2 and J is TRBJ2-5; the table's D call, TRBD1, has no DNA check behind it. TRBV3-2 is a listed pseudogene. This CDR3 spans 14 amino acids. In DNA form, the CDR3 reads TGTGCCAGCCCCCCTTTGGTAGGCCAAGAGACCCAGTACTTC. Its translation: CASPPLVGQETQYF.

The chain has TRBV7-9 and TRBJ1-5, with a weak D call TRBD1 (5 bases). CDR3 length: 16 amino acids. Germline V gene data show CDR1 as SEHNR and CDR2 as FQNEAQ (reference sequence). The V gene lost 1 base and the J gene lost 5 bases, with 15 bases spanning the gap. Here the CDR3 DNA reads TGTGCCAGCAGCTTAGTGGCGGGGGGGGTCCATCAGCCCCAGCATTTT. Amino acids: CASSLVAGGVHQPQHF.

The table lists this clonotype with a few counts. The rearrangement links TRBV5-1 to TRBJ2-1; 7 nucleotides match TRBD1. This CDR3 is built from 15 residues. V dropped 3 bases and J dropped 5; count of bases not matched to a gene: 8. Germline V CDR1 and CDR2: SGHRS, YFSETQ. CDR3 DNA sequence: TGCGCCAGCAGCTCCCTCGGACAGGATGACAATGAGCAGTTCTTC. As protein: CASSSLGQDDNEQFF.

This chain joins TRBV5-1 and TRBJ2-5; D is undetermined. The CDR3 has 13 residues. CDR1 is SGHRS and CDR2 is YFSETQ in the germline V gene. V lost 6 bases and J 5 bases, leaving 14 bases between the germline ends. CDR3 DNA: TGCGCCAGCATCCCCCAGATGGGGGAGACCCAGTACTTC. Protein sequence: CASIPQMGETQYF.

CDR3 residues: CSARKPVGETQYF. In DNA form, the CDR3 reads TGCAGTGCTAGAAAGCCGGTGGGGGAGACCCAGTACTTC. The chain couples TRBV20-1 to TRBJ2-5; D not certain. Trimming cost V 2 bases and J 5 bases, with 12 bases left between them. This CDR3 is 13 amino acids long. Germline-derived CDR1 and CDR2 are DFQATT and SNEGSKA (reference sequence).

This clonotype appeared many times. The chain's CDR3 is CASSKGQDTGELFF. DNA for the CDR3: TGCGCCAGCAGCAAGGGACAGGACACCGGGGAGCTGTTTTTT. The genes are TRBV5-1 and TRBJ2-2; 8 bases are shared with TRBD1. The length of the CDR3 is 14 residues. Germline lookup yields CDR1 SGHRS and CDR2 YFSETQ. V was clipped by 4 bases and J by 3 bases; unmatched bases: 2.

This clonotype was recorded a few times. CDR3 in amino acids: CSARGDYRVGQPQHF. As DNA, the CDR3 is TGCAGTGCTAGGGGGGACTACAGGGTTGGACAGCCCCAGCATTTT. The rearrangement links TRBV20-1 to TRBJ1-5; maybe TRBD1 (6 bases). Trimming shortened V by 3 bases and J by 7 bases, and 19 bases separated the two germline ends. This CDR3 has 15 amino acids. The germline V gene encodes CDR1 DFQATT and CDR2 SNEGSKA (reference sequence).

This clonotype turned up a few times. V gene TRBV2 combines with J gene TRBJ2-7; D gene ambiguous. The CDR3 spans 14 residues. Deletions cut 8 bases from V and 0 bases from J, with 14 bases between. Germline CDR1 SNHLY, CDR2 FYNNEI. CDR3 sequence: CASCAQAISYEQYF. In DNA, the CDR3 is TGTGCCAGCTGTGCCCAGGCGATCTCCTACGAGCAGTACTTC.

This clonotype has more than one count but fewer than ten. This chain joins TRBV6-5 and TRBJ1-2; 9 positions match TRBD1. The CDR3 spans 15 residues. V trimming: 4 bases; J trimming: 6 bases; junction bases outside the gene matches: 9. Germline loops: CDR1 MNHEY, CDR2 SVGAGI. The CDR3 DNA reads as TGTGCCAGCAGTTTAAGACCCACAGGGGGCGATGGCTACACCTTC. This translates into CASSLRPTGGDGYTF.

The chain couples TRBV12-3 or TRBV12-4 to TRBJ1-5; D remains ambiguous. This CDR3 is 14 amino acids long. Trimming removed 6 bases from V and 5 bases from J, with 14 bases in between. Here the CDR3 DNA reads TGTGCCAGCAGCTCGGGATCTCTTTATCAGCCCCAGCATTTT. As protein: CASSSGSLYQPQHF.

This clonotype was counted ten times or more. The genes are TRBV5-1 and TRBJ2-3; D is perhaps TRBD1 or TRBD2 (5 bases each). Germline V lookup: CDR1 SGHRS, CDR2 YFSETQ. The CDR3 extends over 13 amino acids. V shed 1 base and J shed 5 bases, with 8 bases lying between them. The CDR3 DNA is TGCGCCAGCAGCTTGATGAGGGGAGATACGCAGTATTTT. It specifies CASSLMRGDTQYF.

This chain uses TRBV7-2 with TRBJ2-7; D remains ambiguous. This CDR3 comprises 14 residues. Germline V gives CDR1 SGHTA, CDR2 FQGNSA. The germline V and J ends were trimmed by 4 bases and 3 bases, with 13 bases remaining between them. For the CDR3, the DNA is TGTGCCAGCAGCTCCTCTGTGGGTTTCTACGAGCAGTACTTC. Translated: CASSSSVGFYEQYF.

This clonotype has only a few counts. The chain joins TRBV4-3 to TRBJ2-7; tentative D call: TRBD2 (5 bases). V was cut by 0 bases and J by 5 bases, with 11 bases left in between. Germline V gene lookup returns CDR1 LGHNA and CDR2 YSLEER. The CDR3 consists of 14 residues. The CDR3 DNA follows: TGCGCCAGCAGCCAAGAAACGGGGTGGAACGAGCAGTACTTC. It translates to CASSQETGWNEQYF.

V gene TRBV6-5 combines with J gene TRBJ2-7; D perhaps matches TRBD1 (6 bases). This CDR3 spans 13 amino acids. Germline values: CDR1 MNHEY, CDR2 SVGAGI. Trimming stripped 2 bases from V and 3 bases from J, with 8 bases between. Here the CDR3 reads CASSYKGVYEQYF. The DNA for the CDR3 is TGTGCCAGCAGTTACAAGGGGGTCTACGAGCAGTACTTC.

The V call is TRBV7-3, the J call TRBJ1-6, with D tentatively TRBD1 (6 bases). The germline gives CDR1 SGHTA, CDR2 FQGTGA. With 2 bases removed from V and 10 bases from J, the gap between germline ends came to 18 bases. The CDR3 is 16 amino acids. CDR3 nucleotides: TGTGCCAGCAGCTTAGGTCCGCCAGGGGACGGGTCACCCCTCCACTTT. The encoded protein is CASSLGPPGDGSPLHF.

J is TRBJ2-1 and V is TRBV7-2, with 9 bases fitting TRBD2. The CDR3 extends over 13 amino acids. In germline, CDR1 is SGHTA, CDR2 FQGNSA. The V gene end was trimmed by 8 bases and the J gene end by 7 bases; junction bases not matched to a gene: 6. This chain's CDR3 is CASLFAGGNEQFF. The CDR3 nucleotides read TGTGCCAGCCTTTTCGCGGGGGGGAATGAGCAGTTCTTC.

The chain is built from TRBV5-1 and TRBJ2-3; perhaps TRBD2 as D (6 bases). Trimming shortened V by 4 bases and J by 0 bases, and 12 bases separated the two germline ends. Germline V CDR1 and CDR2: SGHRS, YFSETQ. The CDR3 is made up of 15 amino acids. CDR3 residues: CASSLDGTSTDTQYF. DNA of the CDR3: TGCGCCAGCAGCCTGGACGGGACTAGCACAGATACGCAGTATTTT.

This clonotype was seen a handful of times. CDR3 loop: CSAGNNYGYTF. CDR3 in DNA: TGCAGTGCGGGCAATAACTATGGCTACACCTTC. This chain links TRBV20-1 with TRBJ1-2; D remains unclear. V was cut by 6 bases and J by 1 base, with 6 bases left in between. Per the germline V gene, CDR1 is DFQATT and CDR2 is SNEGSKA (reference sequence). This CDR3 has 11 amino acids.

V gene TRBV5-1 combines with J gene TRBJ2-1; TRBD2 agrees at 8 bases. This CDR3 comprises 17 residues. V gave up 0 bases and J gave up 4 bases; unmatched junction bases: 9. Per the germline V gene, CDR1 is SGHRS and CDR2 is YFSETQ. The CDR3 DNA sequence: TGCGCCAGCAGCTTGGGGCTCGGGGGGGGCCTATACAATGAGCAGTTCTTC. Translating it yields CASSLGLGGGLYNEQFF.

This clonotype was picked up a small number of times. This chain connects TRBV6-5 to TRBJ1-2; the match to TRBD1 covers 9 bases. Germline V gene lookup returns CDR1 MNHEY and CDR2 SVGAGI. With 1 base clipped from V and 3 bases from J, the junction kept 3 bases outside the gene matches. This CDR3 has 15 amino acids. The CDR3 loop reads CASSYWDRADYGYTF. CDR3 sequence (DNA): TGTGCCAGCAGTTACTGGGACAGGGCCGACTATGGCTACACCTTC.

V gene TRBV6-5 combines with J gene TRBJ1-2; D is unclear. V was trimmed by 6 bases and J by 4 bases, leaving 18 bases between them. The germline gives CDR1 MNHEY, CDR2 SVGAGI. The CDR3 extends over 15 amino acids. CDR3 DNA: TGTGCCAGCAGACCTCAGGCCCGACCTAGCTATGGCTACACCTTC. It codes for CASRPQARPSYGYTF.

This clonotype was detected ten times or more. This chain links TRBV19 with TRBJ2-5, with D unclear. Germline lookup yields CDR1 LNHDA and CDR2 SQIVND (reference sequence). This CDR3 comprises 13 residues. V gave up 4 bases and J gave up 0 bases, with 6 bases separating them. CDR3: CASSKADQETQYF. The CDR3 DNA is TGTGCCAGTAGTAAGGCGGACCAAGAGACCCAGTACTTC.

There are a few counts of this clonotype. The V and J genes are TRBV5-6 and TRBJ2-4; 9 bases fit TRBD2. The CDR3 totals 14 residues. The trim removed 4 bases at V and 7 bases at J, leaving 6 bases unmatched. Germline CDR1 reads SGHDT; CDR2 reads YYEEEE. Written as DNA, the CDR3 is TGTGCCAGCAGCCGGCGGGAGGGCGGGAACATTCAGTACTTC. This sequence encodes CASSRREGGNIQYF.

The gene calls are TRBV5-1 and TRBJ1-2, with D tentatively TRBD1 (6 bases). There are 13 residues in the CDR3. V lost 8 bases and J 0 bases, leaving 11 bases between the germline ends. Germline V gene sequence: CDR1 SGHRS, CDR2 YFSETQ. DNA for the CDR3: TGCGCCAGTCAAGGGGGAGCTAACTATGGCTACACCTTC. The encoded protein is CASQGGANYGYTF.